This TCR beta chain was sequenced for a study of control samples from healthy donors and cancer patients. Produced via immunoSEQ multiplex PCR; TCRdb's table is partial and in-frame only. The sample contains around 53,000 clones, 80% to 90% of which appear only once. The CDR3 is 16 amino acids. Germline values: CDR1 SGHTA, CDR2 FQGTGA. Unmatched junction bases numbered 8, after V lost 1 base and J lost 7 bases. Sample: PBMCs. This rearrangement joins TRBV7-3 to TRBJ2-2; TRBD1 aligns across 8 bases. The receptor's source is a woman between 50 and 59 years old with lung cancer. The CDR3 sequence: CASSLKSTGAGGELFF. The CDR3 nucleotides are TGTGCCAGCAGCTTAAAATCGACAGGGGCTGGCGGGGAGCTGTTTTTT.